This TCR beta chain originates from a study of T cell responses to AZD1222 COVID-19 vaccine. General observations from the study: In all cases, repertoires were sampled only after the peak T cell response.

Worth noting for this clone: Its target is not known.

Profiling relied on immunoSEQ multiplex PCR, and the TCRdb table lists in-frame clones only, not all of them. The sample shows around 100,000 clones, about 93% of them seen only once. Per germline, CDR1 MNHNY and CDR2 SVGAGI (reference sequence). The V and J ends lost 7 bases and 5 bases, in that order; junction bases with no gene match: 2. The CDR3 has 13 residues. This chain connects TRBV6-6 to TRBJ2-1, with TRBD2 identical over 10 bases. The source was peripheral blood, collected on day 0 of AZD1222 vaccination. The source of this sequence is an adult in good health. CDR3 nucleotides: TGTGCCAGCATTCTAGCGGGGGACAATGAGCAGTTCTTC. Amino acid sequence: CASILAGDNEQFF.